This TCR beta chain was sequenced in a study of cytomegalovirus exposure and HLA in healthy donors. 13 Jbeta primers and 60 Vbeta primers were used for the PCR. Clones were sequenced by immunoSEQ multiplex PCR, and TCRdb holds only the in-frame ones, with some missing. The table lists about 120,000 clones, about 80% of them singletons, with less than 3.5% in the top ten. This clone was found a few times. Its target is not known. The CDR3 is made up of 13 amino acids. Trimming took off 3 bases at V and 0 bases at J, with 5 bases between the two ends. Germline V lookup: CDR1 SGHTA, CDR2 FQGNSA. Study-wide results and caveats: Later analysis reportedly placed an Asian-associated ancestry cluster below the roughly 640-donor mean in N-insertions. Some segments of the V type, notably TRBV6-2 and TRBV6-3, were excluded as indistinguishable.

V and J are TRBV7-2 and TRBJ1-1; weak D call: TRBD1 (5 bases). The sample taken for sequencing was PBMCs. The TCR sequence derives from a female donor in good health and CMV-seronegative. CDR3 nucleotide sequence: TGTGCCAGCAGCTTGACAGTGAACACTGAAGCTTTCTTT. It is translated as CASSLTVNTEAFF. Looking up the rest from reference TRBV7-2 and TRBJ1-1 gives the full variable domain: GAGVSQSPSNKVTEKGKDVELRCDPISGHTALYWYRQSLGQGLEFLIYFQGNSAPDKSGLPSDRFSAERTGGSVSTLTIQRTQQEDSAVYLCASSLTVNTEAFFGQGTRLTVV.